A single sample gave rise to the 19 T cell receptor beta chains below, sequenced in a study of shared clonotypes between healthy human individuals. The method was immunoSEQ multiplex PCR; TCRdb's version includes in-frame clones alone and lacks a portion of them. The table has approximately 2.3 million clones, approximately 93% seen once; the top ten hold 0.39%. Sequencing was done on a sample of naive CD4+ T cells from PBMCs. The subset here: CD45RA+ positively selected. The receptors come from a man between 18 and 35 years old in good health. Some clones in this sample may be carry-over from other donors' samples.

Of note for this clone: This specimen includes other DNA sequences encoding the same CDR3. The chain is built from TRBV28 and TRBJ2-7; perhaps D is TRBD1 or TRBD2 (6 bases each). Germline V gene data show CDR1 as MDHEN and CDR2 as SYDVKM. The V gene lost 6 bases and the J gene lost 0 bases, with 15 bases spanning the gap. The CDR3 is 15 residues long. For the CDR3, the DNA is TGTGCCAGCAGCCCCCGAGGAGGGGGCTCCTACGAGCAGTACTTC. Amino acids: CASSPRGGGSYEQYF.

DNA for the CDR3: TGTGCCAGCTCACCAGCAGGGACAGGGTCCTACAATGAGCAGTTCTTC. It specifies CASSPAGTGSYNEQFF. The rearrangement uses TRBV18 and TRBJ2-1, with TRBD1 matching 9 bases. This CDR3 has 16 amino acids. From germline, CDR1 is KGHSH and CDR2 LQKENI. J was trimmed by 1 base and V by 2 bases; bases with no gene match: 3.

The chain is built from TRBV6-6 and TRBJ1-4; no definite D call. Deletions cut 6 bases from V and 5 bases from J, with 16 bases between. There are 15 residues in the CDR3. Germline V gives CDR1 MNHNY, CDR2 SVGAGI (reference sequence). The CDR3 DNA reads TGTGCCAGCAGAAGACCTCGGCGGGGAAATGAAAAACTGTTTTTT. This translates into CASRRPRRGNEKLFF.

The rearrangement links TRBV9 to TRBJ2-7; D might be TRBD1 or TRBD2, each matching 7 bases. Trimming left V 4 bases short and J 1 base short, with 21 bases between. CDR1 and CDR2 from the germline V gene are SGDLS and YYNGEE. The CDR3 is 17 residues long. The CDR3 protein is CASSQRDSHFLSYEQYF. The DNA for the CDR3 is TGTGCCAGCAGCCAGCGGGACAGTCATTTCCTATCCTACGAGCAGTACTTC.

CDR3 sequence reads: CASSSGEGTEAFF. CDR3 DNA sequence: TGTGCCAGCAGCTCGGGGGAAGGCACTGAAGCTTTCTTT. V and J are TRBV7-3 and TRBJ1-1, with D possibly being TRBD1 (5 bases). The CDR3 length is 13 residues. The germline CDR1 and CDR2 sequences are SGHTA and FQGTGA. Between the trimmed V and J ends, which lost 4 bases and 4 bases, there was a span of 10 bases.

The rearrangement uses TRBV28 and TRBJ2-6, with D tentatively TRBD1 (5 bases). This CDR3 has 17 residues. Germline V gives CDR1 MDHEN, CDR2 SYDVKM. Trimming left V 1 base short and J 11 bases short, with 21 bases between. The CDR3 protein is CASSLSALLSGQDVLTF. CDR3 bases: TGTGCCAGCAGTTTATCCGCGCTTTTGTCAGGGCAAGACGTCCTGACTTTC.

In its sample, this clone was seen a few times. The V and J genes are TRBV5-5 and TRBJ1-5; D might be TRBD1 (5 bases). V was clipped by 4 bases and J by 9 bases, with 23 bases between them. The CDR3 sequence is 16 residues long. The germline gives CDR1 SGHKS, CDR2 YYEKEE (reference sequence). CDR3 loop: CASSLRAGVALGPQHF. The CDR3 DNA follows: TGTGCCAGCAGCCTCCGGGCGGGGGTCGCTTTAGGGCCCCAGCATTTT. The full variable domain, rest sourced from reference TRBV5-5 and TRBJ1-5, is DAGVTQSPTHLIKTRGQQVTLRCSPISGHKSVSWYQQVLGQGPQFIFQYYEKEERGRGNFPDRFSARQFPNYSSELNVNALLLGDSALYLCASSLRAGVALGPQHFGDGTRLSIL.

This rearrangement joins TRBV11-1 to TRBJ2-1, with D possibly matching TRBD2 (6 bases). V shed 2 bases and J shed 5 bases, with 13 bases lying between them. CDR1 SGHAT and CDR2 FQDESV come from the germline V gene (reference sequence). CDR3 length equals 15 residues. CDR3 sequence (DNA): TGTGCCAGCAGCTTACCGGGAGACGCCCACAATGAGCAGTTCTTC. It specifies CASSLPGDAHNEQFF.

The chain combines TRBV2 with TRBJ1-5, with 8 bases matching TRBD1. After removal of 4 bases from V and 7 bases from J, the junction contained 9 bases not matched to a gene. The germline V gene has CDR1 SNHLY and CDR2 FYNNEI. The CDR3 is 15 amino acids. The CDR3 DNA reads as TGTGCCAGCAGTGGTCGTGCAGGGGGCTTGCAGCCCCAGCATTTT. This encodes CASSGRAGGLQPQHF. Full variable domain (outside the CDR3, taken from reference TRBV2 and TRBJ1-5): EPEVTQTPSHQVTQMGQEVILRCVPISNHLYFYWYRQILGQKVEFLVSFYNNEISEKSEIFDDQFSVERPDGSNFTLKIRSTKLEDSAMYFCASSGRAGGLQPQHFGDGTRLSIL.

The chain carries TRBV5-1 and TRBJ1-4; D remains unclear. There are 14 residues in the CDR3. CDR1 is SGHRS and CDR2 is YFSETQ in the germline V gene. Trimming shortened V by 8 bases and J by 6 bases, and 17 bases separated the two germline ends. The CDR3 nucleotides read TGCGCCAGTGGACTGTCGGGAAATGATGAAAAACTGTTTTTT. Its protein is CASGLSGNDEKLFF. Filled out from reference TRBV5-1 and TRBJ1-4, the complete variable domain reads KAGVTQTPRYLIKTRGQQVTLSCSPISGHRSVSWYQQTPGQGLQFLFEYFSETQRNKGNFPGRFSGRQFSNSRSEMNVSTLELGDSALYLCASGLSGNDEKLFFGSGTQLSVL.

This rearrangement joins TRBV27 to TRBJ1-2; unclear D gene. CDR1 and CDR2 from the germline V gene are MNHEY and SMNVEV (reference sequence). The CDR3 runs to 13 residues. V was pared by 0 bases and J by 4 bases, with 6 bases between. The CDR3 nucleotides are TGTGCCAGCAGTTTATCACCAGTCTATGGCTACACCTTC. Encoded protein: CASSLSPVYGYTF.

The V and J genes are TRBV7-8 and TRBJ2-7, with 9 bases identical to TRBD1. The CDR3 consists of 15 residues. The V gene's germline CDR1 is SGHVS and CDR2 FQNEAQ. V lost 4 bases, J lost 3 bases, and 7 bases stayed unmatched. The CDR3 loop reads CASSSRQGVNYEQYF. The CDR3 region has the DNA TGTGCCAGCAGCTCCCGACAGGGGGTCAACTACGAGCAGTACTTC.

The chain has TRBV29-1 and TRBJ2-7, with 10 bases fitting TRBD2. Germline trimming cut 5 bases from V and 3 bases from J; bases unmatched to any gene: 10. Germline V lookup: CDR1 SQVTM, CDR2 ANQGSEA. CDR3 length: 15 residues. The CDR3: CSVSSLAGVGYEQYF. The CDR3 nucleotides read TGCAGCGTTTCCTCCCTAGCGGGAGTGGGCTACGAGCAGTACTTC.

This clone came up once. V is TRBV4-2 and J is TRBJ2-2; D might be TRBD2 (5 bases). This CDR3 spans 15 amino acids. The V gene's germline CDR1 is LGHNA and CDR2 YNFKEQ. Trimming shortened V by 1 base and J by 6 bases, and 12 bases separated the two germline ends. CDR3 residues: CASSQAGWVPGELFF. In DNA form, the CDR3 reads TGTGCCAGCAGCCAAGCGGGATGGGTCCCCGGGGAGCTGTTTTTT.

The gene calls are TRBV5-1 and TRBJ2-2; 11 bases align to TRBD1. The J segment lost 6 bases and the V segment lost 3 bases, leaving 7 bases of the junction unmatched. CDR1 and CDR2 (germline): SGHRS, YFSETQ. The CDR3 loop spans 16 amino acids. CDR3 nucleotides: TGCGCCAGCAGCTCAACCCGGGACAGGGGGTCCGGGGAGCTGTTTTTT. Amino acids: CASSSTRDRGSGELFF.

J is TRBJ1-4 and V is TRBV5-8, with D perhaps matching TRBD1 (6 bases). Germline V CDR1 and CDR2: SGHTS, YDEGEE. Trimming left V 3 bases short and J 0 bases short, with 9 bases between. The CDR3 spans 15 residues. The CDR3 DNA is TGTGCCAGCAGCTCTAGGGGGGCAACTAATGAAAAACTGTTTTTT. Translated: CASSSRGATNEKLFF.

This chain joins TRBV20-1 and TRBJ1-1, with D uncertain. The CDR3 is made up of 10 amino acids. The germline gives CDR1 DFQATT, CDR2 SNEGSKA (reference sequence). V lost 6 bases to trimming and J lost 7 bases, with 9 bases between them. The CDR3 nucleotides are TGCAGTGCCAACCGGGGTGAAGCTTTCTTT. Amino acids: CSANRGEAFF.

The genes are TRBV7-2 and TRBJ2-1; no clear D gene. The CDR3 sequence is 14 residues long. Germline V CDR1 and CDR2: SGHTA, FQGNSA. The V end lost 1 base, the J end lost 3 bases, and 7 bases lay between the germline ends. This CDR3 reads CASSLGASYNEQFF. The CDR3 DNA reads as TGTGCCAGCAGCTTAGGTGCTAGCTACAATGAGCAGTTCTTC.

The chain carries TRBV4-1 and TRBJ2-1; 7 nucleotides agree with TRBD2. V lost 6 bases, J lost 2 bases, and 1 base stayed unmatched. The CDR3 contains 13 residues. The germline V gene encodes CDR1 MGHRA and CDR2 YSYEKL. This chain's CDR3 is CASRLAAYNEQFF. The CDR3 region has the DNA TGCGCCAGCAGGCTAGCGGCCTACAATGAGCAGTTCTTC.